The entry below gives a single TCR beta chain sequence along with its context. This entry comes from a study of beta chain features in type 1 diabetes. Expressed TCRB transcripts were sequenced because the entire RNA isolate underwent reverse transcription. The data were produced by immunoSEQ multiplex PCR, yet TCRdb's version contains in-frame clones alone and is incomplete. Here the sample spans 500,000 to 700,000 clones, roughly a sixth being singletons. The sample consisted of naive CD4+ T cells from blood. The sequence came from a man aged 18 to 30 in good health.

CDR3 in DNA: TGTGCCAGCAGCTTCTTAAGGACTGGGAACAATGAGCAGTTCTTC. Translation gives CASSFLRTGNNEQFF. The J gene is TRBJ2-1, the V gene TRBV7-2; TRBD2 is a possible D gene (5 bases). V lost 3 bases, J lost 5 bases, and 14 bases lay in between. Germline CDR1 and CDR2: SGHTA and FQGNSA. The CDR3 extends over 15 amino acids.